A single T cell receptor beta chain is shown here with its context. This CDR3 spans 14 amino acids. In germline, CDR1 is SQVTM, CDR2 ANQGSEA. Trimming removed 2 bases from V and 8 bases from J; junction bases left unmatched: 6. Per the original data handling: Amplification from reference gene primers served as the basis for estimated nucleated cell counts. Measured with immunoSEQ multiplex PCR; TCRdb has only the in-frame clones, and not every one. The V and J calls and clone size were taken over from that table, and D and trimming were inferred from the DNA. The data hold more than 300,000 clones, with about 86% observed a single time. This record comes from a study of blood T cell repertoires in COVID-19. Background on the study: Sites in the United States, Italy and Spain provided acute and convalescent COVID-19 samples. T cells, B-cell-depleted T cells, or PBMCs provided the cDNA or gDNA that served as material.

The specimen sequenced was peripheral blood. This TCR came from a woman aged 45-60 years with acute or convalescent COVID-19. The chain combines TRBV29-1 with TRBJ1-2, with 12 bases fitting TRBD1. CDR3 coding DNA: TGCAGCGTTGAACTGGGACAGGGGGCCCAGGGCTACACCTTC. Its translation is CSVELGQGAQGYTF.